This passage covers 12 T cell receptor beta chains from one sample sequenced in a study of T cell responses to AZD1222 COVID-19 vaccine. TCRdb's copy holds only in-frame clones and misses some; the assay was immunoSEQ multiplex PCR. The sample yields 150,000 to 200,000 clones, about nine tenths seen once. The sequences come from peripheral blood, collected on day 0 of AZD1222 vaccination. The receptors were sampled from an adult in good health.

CDR3 sequence: CASSLGLASEQFF. The CDR3 region has the DNA TGTGCCAGCAGCTTAGGCCTAGCCAGTGAGCAGTTCTTC. V and J are TRBV7-9 and TRBJ2-1, with a weak D call TRBD2 (5 bases). Per germline, CDR1 SEHNR and CDR2 FQNEAQ (reference sequence). V was shortened by 1 base and J by 9 bases, with 10 bases between the two germline ends. The CDR3 sequence is 13 residues long.

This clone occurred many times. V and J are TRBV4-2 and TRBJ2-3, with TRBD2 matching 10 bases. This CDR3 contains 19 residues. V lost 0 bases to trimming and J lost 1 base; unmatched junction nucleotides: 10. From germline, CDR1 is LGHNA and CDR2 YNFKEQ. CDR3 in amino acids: CASSQEPDAGTSGTDTQYF. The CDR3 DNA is TGTGCCAGCAGCCAAGAACCTGACGCCGGGACTAGCGGCACAGATACGCAGTATTTT.

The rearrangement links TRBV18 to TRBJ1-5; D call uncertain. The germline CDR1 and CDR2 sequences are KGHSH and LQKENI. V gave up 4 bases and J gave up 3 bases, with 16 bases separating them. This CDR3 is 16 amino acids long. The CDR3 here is CASSLSQQSNNQPQHF. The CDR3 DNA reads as TGTGCCAGCTCACTTTCACAACAATCTAACAATCAGCCCCAGCATTTT. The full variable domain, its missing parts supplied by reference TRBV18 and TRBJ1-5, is NAGVMQNPRHLVRRRGQEARLRCSPMKGHSHVYWYRQLPEEGLKFMVYLQKENIIDESGMPKERFSAEFPKEGPSILRIQQVVRGDSAAYFCASSLSQQSNNQPQHFGDGTRLSIL.

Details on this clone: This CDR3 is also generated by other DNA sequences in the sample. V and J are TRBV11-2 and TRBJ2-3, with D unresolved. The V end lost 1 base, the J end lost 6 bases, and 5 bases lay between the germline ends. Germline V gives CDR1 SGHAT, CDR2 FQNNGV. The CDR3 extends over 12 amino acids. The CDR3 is CASSLGGDTQYF. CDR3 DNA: TGTGCCAGCAGCTTAGGTGGGGATACGCAGTATTTT. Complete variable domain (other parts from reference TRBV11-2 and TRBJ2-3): EAGVAQSPRYKIIEKRQSVAFWCNPISGHATLYWYQQILGQGPKLLIQFQNNGVVDDSQLPKDRFSAERLKGVDSTLKIQPAKLEDSAVYLCASSLGGDTQYFGPGTRLTVL.

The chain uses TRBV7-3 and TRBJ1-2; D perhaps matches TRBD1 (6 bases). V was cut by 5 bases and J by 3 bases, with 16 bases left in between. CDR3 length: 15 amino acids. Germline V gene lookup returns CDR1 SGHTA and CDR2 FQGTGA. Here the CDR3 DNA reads TGTGCCAGCAGCCAATTCACAGGGAGGGACTATGGCTACACCTTC. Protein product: CASSQFTGRDYGYTF.

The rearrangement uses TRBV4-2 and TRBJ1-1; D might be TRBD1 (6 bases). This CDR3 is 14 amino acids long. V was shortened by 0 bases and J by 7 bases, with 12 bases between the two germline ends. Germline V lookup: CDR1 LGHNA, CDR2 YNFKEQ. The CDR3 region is CASSQERGPYEAFF. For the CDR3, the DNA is TGTGCCAGCAGCCAAGAACGGGGGCCGTATGAAGCTTTCTTT.

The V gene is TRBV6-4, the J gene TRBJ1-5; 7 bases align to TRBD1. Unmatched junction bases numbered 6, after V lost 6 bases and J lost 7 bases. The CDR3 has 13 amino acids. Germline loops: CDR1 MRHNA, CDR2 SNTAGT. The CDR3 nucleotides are TGTGCCAGCAGCGCAGACAGGGAACAGCCCCAGCATTTT. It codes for CASSADREQPQHF.

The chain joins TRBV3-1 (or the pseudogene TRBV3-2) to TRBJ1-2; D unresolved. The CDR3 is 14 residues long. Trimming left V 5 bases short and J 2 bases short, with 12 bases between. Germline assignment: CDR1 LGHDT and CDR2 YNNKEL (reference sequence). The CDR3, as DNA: TGTGCCAGCAGCAGGGATTGGCAGAACTATGGCTACACCTTC. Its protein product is CASSRDWQNYGYTF.

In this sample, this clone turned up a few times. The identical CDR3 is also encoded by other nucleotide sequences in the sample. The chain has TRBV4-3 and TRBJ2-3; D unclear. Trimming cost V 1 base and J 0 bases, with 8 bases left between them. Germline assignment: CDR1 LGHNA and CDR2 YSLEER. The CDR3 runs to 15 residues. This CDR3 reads CASSQAVTSTDTQYF. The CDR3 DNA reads TGCGCCAGCAGCCAAGCGGTGACTAGCACAGATACGCAGTATTTT.

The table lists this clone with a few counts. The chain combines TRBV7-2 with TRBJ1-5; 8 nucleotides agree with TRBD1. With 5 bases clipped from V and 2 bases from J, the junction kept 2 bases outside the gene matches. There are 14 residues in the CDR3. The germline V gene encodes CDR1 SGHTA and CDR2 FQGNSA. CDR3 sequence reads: CASSPTGGNQPQHF. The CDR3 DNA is TGTGCCAGCAGCCCGACAGGGGGCAATCAGCCCCAGCATTTT. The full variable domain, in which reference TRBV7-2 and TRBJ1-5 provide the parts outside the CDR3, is GAGVSQSPSNKVTEKGKDVELRCDPISGHTALYWYRQSLGQGLEFLIYFQGNSAPDKSGLPSDRFSAERTGGSVSTLTIQRTQQEDSAVYLCASSPTGGNQPQHFGDGTRLSIL.

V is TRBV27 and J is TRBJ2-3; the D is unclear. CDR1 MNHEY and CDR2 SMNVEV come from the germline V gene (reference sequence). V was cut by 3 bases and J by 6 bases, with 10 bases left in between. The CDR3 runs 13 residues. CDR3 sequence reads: CASSFRVSDTQYF. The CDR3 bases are TGTGCCAGCAGTTTCCGGGTATCGGATACGCAGTATTTT.

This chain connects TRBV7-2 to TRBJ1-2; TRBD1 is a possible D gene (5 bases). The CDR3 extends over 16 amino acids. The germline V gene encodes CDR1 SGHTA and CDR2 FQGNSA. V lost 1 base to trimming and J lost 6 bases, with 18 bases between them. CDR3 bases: TGTGCCAGCAGCTTAGTGGGACGAGAGGGAGGGGATGGCTACACCTTC. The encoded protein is CASSLVGREGGDGYTF.